Listed here is a single T cell receptor beta chain. These data come from a study of OX40 agonist ivuxolimab in advanced cancers. Study in general: Prior anti-PD-1, anti-PD-L1 or anti-CTLA-4 therapy was allowed; approximately 41% had some. Partial responses occurred in Three dose-escalation patients, one with hepatocellular carcinoma and two with cutaneous melanoma.

Cycle 7 day 1, cycle 4 day 1, and baseline were the timepoints at which blood was sampled. V lost 6 bases to trimming and J lost 1 base; unmatched junction nucleotides: 5. This CDR3 region has 15 residues. Germline V gene lookup returns CDR1 SNHLY and CDR2 FYNNEI. Clones were read by immunoSEQ multiplex PCR, and TCRdb kept only the in-frame ones, dropping some. The repertoire holds approximately 70,000 clones, with approximately 80% as singletons. The sequence came from an adult with an advanced solid tumor such as melanoma, head and neck, liver or kidney cancer. The chain carries TRBV2 and TRBJ1-5; 8 bases line up with TRBD1. The sample consisted of CD4+ or CD8+ T cells sorted from blood, taken in a trial of the OX40 agonist ivuxolimab. CDR3 region: CASRSQGASNQPQHF. The CDR3 DNA is TGTGCCAGCAGGTCTCAGGGGGCCAGCAATCAGCCCCAGCATTTT.